The 19 T cell receptor beta chains below were found in one sample sequenced in a study of T cell responses to AZD1222 COVID-19 vaccine. Some clones are missing from TCRdb's copy, which holds only in-frame ones; the method was immunoSEQ multiplex PCR. The table includes approximately 99,000 clones, roughly nine tenths detected once. Sequencing used peripheral blood, obtained on day 0 of MenACWY control vaccination. Source of these receptors: an adult in good health.

J is TRBJ1-3 and V is TRBV9; no firm D call. Trimming removed 3 bases from V and 0 bases from J, with 13 bases in between. CDR3 length: 16 residues. Germline V gene lookup returns CDR1 SGDLS and CDR2 YYNGEE. The CDR3 protein is CASSAHTGSSGNTIYF. In DNA, the CDR3 is TGTGCCAGCAGCGCGCACACGGGGAGCTCTGGAAACACCATATATTTT.

V usage is TRBV5-6 and J usage is TRBJ2-1; the D is unclear. This CDR3 has 14 residues. Germline V gives CDR1 SGHDT, CDR2 YYEEEE. Trimming removed 4 bases at V and 5 bases at J, with 13 bases between. The CDR3 here is CASSPYRPDNEQFF. CDR3 nucleotides: TGTGCCAGCAGCCCGTACCGACCAGACAATGAGCAGTTCTTC.

This chain connects TRBV20-1 to TRBJ1-1; the D is unclear. The V and J ends lost 3 bases and 0 bases respectively, with 11 bases between them. The CDR3 is 14 residues long. Germline V gene lookup returns CDR1 DFQATT and CDR2 SNEGSKA (reference sequence). Here the CDR3 reads CSASWARMNTEAFF. CDR3 sequence (DNA): TGCAGTGCTAGTTGGGCACGGATGAACACTGAAGCTTTCTTT.

J is TRBJ1-6 and V is TRBV2, with D maybe TRBD1 (5 bases). The CDR3 contains 14 residues. Trimming stripped 3 bases from V and 8 bases from J, with 11 bases between. Per the germline V gene, CDR1 is SNHLY and CDR2 is FYNNEI. This CDR3 is CASSEIGEDSPLHF. CDR3 coding DNA: TGTGCCAGCAGTGAGATAGGGGAGGATTCACCCCTCCACTTT.

The chain couples TRBV4-1 to TRBJ2-5, with TRBD1 matching 8 bases. The CDR3 is 15 amino acids. V shed 0 bases and J 2 bases; nucleotides not matched to a gene: 2. CDR1 MGHRA and CDR2 YSYEKL come from the germline V gene. CDR3 sequence reads: CASSQEYRGQETQYF. CDR3 DNA: TGCGCCAGCAGCCAAGAGTACAGGGGGCAAGAGACCCAGTACTTC.

J is TRBJ2-3 and V is TRBV30, with D perhaps matching TRBD2 (5 bases). Trimming stripped 2 bases from V and 2 bases from J, with 8 bases between. CDR1 is GTSNPN and CDR2 is SVGIG in the germline V gene (reference sequence). The CDR3 runs 13 residues. This CDR3 is CAWSLALTDTQYF. The CDR3 DNA is TGTGCCTGGAGTTTAGCGCTCACAGATACGCAGTATTTT.

Comment on this clone: The sample contains more than one DNA sequence encoding this CDR3. This chain connects TRBV5-6 to TRBJ1-5; D ambiguous. This CDR3 region has 14 residues. Germline V CDR1 and CDR2: SGHDT, YYEEEE. V was trimmed by 0 bases and J by 4 bases, leaving 8 bases between them. CDR3 in DNA: TGTGCCAGCAGCTTGGGGGTTGGGAATCAGCCCCAGCATTTT. This sequence encodes CASSLGVGNQPQHF. Filled out from reference TRBV5-6 and TRBJ1-5, the complete variable domain reads DAGVTQSPTHLIKTRGQQVTLRCSPKSGHDTVSWYQQALGQGPQFIFQYYEEEERQRGNFPDRFSGHQFPNYSSELNVNALLLGDSALYLCASSLGVGNQPQHFGDGTRLSIL.

The V and J genes are TRBV27 and TRBJ2-5, with D unresolved. Trimming removed 5 bases at V and 6 bases at J, with 13 bases between. This CDR3 is built from 13 residues. The germline V gene has CDR1 MNHEY and CDR2 SMNVEV (reference sequence). In nucleotides, the CDR3 is TGTGCCAGCAGTCCCGACTCCGACCAGACCCAGTACTTC. Translation gives CASSPDSDQTQYF.

V usage is TRBV6-5 and J usage is TRBJ2-7; D may be TRBD2 (6 bases). The CDR3 runs 16 residues. V lost 0 bases and J 1 base, leaving 13 bases between the germline ends. Germline V gene data show CDR1 as MNHEY and CDR2 as SVGAGI. CDR3 region: CASSYSTGEASYEQYF. The CDR3 nucleotides read TGTGCCAGCAGTTACTCGACGGGGGAGGCGTCCTACGAGCAGTACTTC.

This chain connects TRBV4-1 to TRBJ1-2; TRBD1 aligns across 10 bases. This CDR3 comprises 16 residues. Germline V CDR1 and CDR2: MGHRA, YSYEKL. The V gene end was trimmed by 3 bases and the J gene end by 7 bases; junction bases not matched to a gene: 11. This chain's CDR3 is CASSHGFRDRGSGYTF. The CDR3 nucleotides are TGCGCCAGCAGCCACGGATTCCGGGACAGGGGTAGTGGCTACACCTTC.

The chain employs TRBV3-1 (or the pseudogene TRBV3-2) and TRBJ1-6; the D gene is possibly TRBD1 (5 bases). The germline V gene has CDR1 LGHDT and CDR2 YNNKEL (reference sequence). The CDR3 is 14 residues long. Trimming pared 0 bases from V and 10 bases from J, leaving 10 bases between. The CDR3 spells CASSQDRVYSPLHF. The DNA for the CDR3 is TGTGCCAGCAGCCAAGACAGGGTATACTCACCCCTCCACTTT.

The chain has TRBV5-1 and TRBJ2-1; TRBD2 agrees at 11 bases. The junction had 10 bases not matched to a gene; V was cut back by 4 bases and J by 7 bases. Germline V CDR1 and CDR2: SGHRS, YFSETQ. There are 16 residues in the CDR3. The CDR3 DNA reads TGCGCCAGCAGCCCTCCCTTAGCGGGGGGGCGAAATGAGCAGTTCTTC. It encodes CASSPPLAGGRNEQFF.

This clone came up a few times. The chain is built from TRBV29-1 and TRBJ1-2; D perhaps matches TRBD1 (5 bases). V was shortened by 6 bases and J by 4 bases, with 12 bases between the two germline ends. Per germline, CDR1 SQVTM and CDR2 ANQGSEA. The CDR3 is made up of 12 amino acids. CDR3 coding DNA: TGCAGCGTATGGGGCACGGGCTATGGCTACACCTTC. It encodes CSVWGTGYGYTF.

The gene calls are TRBV21-1 and TRBJ2-7; no DNA check was done on the table's D call, TRBD2. TRBV21-1 is a documented pseudogene. The CDR3 is made up of 19 amino acids. The CDR3 nucleotides are TGTGCCAGCAGCAAATTTGGCAGGGAGGCCGGGGGGATTTCCTACGAGCAGTACTTC. Translation gives CASSKFGREAGGISYEQYF.

This clone was detected only a few times. This chain links TRBV7-9 with TRBJ1-2, with TRBD1 as a possible D gene (5 bases). V lost 0 bases, J lost 7 bases, and 15 bases lay in between. From germline, CDR1 is SEHNR and CDR2 FQNEAQ (reference sequence). The CDR3 has 15 residues. The DNA of the CDR3 is TGTGCCAGCAGCTTAGCGGCAGGGAGTTTGTTTGGCTACACCTTC. This encodes CASSLAAGSLFGYTF.

Here the CDR3 reads CASSPYGGGLSTDTQYF. The CDR3 region has the DNA TGTGCCAGCAGCCCTTATGGAGGTGGCCTTAGCACAGATACGCAGTATTTT. The V call is TRBV9, the J call TRBJ2-3, with D perhaps TRBD2 (5 bases). Germline CDR1 is SGDLS and CDR2 is YYNGEE. CDR3 size: 17 residues. Trimming pared 4 bases from V and 0 bases from J, leaving 18 bases between.

The chain is built from TRBV19 and TRBJ1-2, with a possible D match to TRBD1 (6 bases). CDR1 and CDR2 (germline): LNHDA, SQIVND (reference sequence). The V end was cut by 6 bases, the J end by 4 bases, with 18 bases between. This CDR3 comprises 15 residues. This chain's CDR3 is CASSSDTGTLYGYTF. CDR3 in DNA: TGTGCCAGTAGCTCAGACACCGGGACACTCTATGGCTACACCTTC.

This clone was observed once. The rearrangement uses TRBV6-5 and TRBJ1-4; D is undetermined. V lost 0 bases and J lost 4, with 9 bases in between. This CDR3 has 15 residues. CDR1 and CDR2 from the germline V gene are MNHEY and SVGAGI. CDR3 amino acids: CASSYSGRINEKLFF. CDR3 nucleotides: TGTGCCAGCAGTTACTCAGGACGGATTAATGAAAAACTGTTTTTT.

V and J are TRBV3-1 (or the pseudogene TRBV3-2) and TRBJ2-1; D is possibly TRBD2 (5 bases). Deletions cut 3 bases from V and 5 bases from J, with 14 bases between. The CDR3 sequence is 15 residues long. Germline V gene data show CDR1 as LGHDT and CDR2 as YNNKEL (reference sequence). The CDR3 sequence is CASSQKVAIHNEQFF. In DNA, the CDR3 is TGTGCCAGCAGCCAGAAAGTAGCGATTCACAATGAGCAGTTCTTC.